Below, 2 T cell receptor beta chains from the same sample are listed, as sequenced in a study of CD8+ T cells in alopecia areata. Treatment given: oral pan-JAK inhibitor, 5-10 mg twice daily. RNA, once extracted, was reverse transcribed into cDNA for use as the sequencing template. Here immunoSEQ multiplex PCR was the method, and the copy in TCRdb shows in-frame clones only, minus some. The table records more than 200,000 clones, around two fifths of them present only once. The sample consisted of CD4+ T cells sorted from blood, taken at approximately week 36, from a patient treated with tofacitinib. These TCRs come from a human donor with alopecia areata.

The chain employs TRBV29-1 and TRBJ1-4; TRBD1 matches 8 bases. V shed 4 bases, J shed 4 bases, and the junction held 2 bases outside the gene matches. The length of the CDR3 is 13 residues. Germline loops: CDR1 SQVTM, CDR2 ANQGSEA. CDR3 protein: CSVVGQDNEKLFF. CDR3 nucleotides: TGCAGCGTTGTGGGACAGGATAATGAAAAACTGTTTTTT.

This clone was observed a few times. V gene TRBV7-9 combines with J gene TRBJ1-1; D remains ambiguous. CDR3 length equals 14 residues. CDR1 is SEHNR, CDR2 FQNEAQ, per germline (reference sequence). Between the trimmed V and J ends, which lost 1 base and 1 base, there was a span of 7 bases. The CDR3 reads CASSLDNPNTEAFF. In nucleotides, the CDR3 is TGTGCCAGCAGCTTAGACAACCCGAACACTGAAGCTTTCTTT.